A selection of T cell receptor beta chains follows, all from one sample in a study of blood T cell repertoires in COVID-19. Clones were sequenced by immunoSEQ multiplex PCR, and TCRdb holds only the in-frame ones, with some missing. The sample carries around 140,000 clones, roughly 87% recorded once. Material for sequencing was peripheral blood. These receptors all come from a woman aged 50 to 65 with acute or convalescent COVID-19. Each CDR3 is given with its conserved first and last residue. Fields, in order: J gene, clone size, D gene, V gene, CDR3 protein, CDR3 DNA. A D gene is named only where the DNA matches it firmly. Some rows have no size entry. The others give once, few or many, or a class for an expanded clone.

j_call: TRBJ2-1; clone_size: -; d_call: TRBD2; v_call: TRBV5-1; cdr3_aa: CASSRGTSGYYNEQFF; cdr3_nt: TGCGCCAGCAGCAGGGGCACTAGCGGATACTACAATGAGCAGTTCTTC
j_call: TRBJ1-1; clone_size: few; d_call: TRBD1; v_call: TRBV5-1; cdr3_aa: CASSLVGGQETEAFF; cdr3_nt: TGCGCCAGCAGCTTGGTAGGGGGACAGGAAACTGAAGCTTTCTTT
j_call: TRBJ1-1; clone_size: -; d_call: -; v_call: TRBV12-5; cdr3_aa: CASGLRGNTEAFF; cdr3_nt: TGTGCTAGTGGTTTGAGGGGGAACACTGAAGCTTTCTTT
j_call: TRBJ2-2; clone_size: -; d_call: TRBD1; v_call: TRBV29-1; cdr3_aa: CSVNKQGVGELFF; cdr3_nt: TGCAGCGTTAATAAACAGGGGGTCGGGGAGCTGTTTTTT
j_call: TRBJ1-2; clone_size: once; d_call: TRBD1; v_call: TRBV9; cdr3_aa: CASSVAGTGVGGYTF; cdr3_nt: TGTGCCAGCAGCGTAGCTGGGACAGGGGTGGGTGGCTACACCTTC
j_call: TRBJ1-4; clone_size: -; d_call: -; v_call: TRBV27; cdr3_aa: CASSGPGSQKLFF; cdr3_nt: TGTGCCAGCAGCGGACCGGGATCTCAAAAACTGTTTTTT
j_call: TRBJ1-5; clone_size: -; d_call: -; v_call: TRBV7-9; cdr3_aa: CASSLEGGNQPQHF; cdr3_nt: TGTGCCAGCAGCTTAGAGGGGGGGAATCAGCCCCAGCATTTT
j_call: TRBJ2-7; clone_size: few; d_call: TRBD2; v_call: TRBV7-9; cdr3_aa: CASSLAPIAGAREQYF; cdr3_nt: TGTGCCAGCAGCTTAGCGCCCATAGCGGGAGCTCGCGAGCAGTACTTC
j_call: TRBJ1-2; clone_size: -; d_call: -; v_call: TRBV7-2; cdr3_aa: CASRRDWRQSFNGYTF; cdr3_nt: TGTGCCAGCAGACGTGATTGGAGACAGTCATTCAATGGCTACACCTTC
j_call: TRBJ1-1; clone_size: -; d_call: -; v_call: TRBV29-1; cdr3_aa: CSVAQGHRNTEAFF; cdr3_nt: TGCAGCGTTGCCCAGGGACACCGGAACACTGAAGCTTTCTTT
j_call: TRBJ1-2; clone_size: once; d_call: -; v_call: TRBV6-1; cdr3_aa: CASSEGTDRYGYTF; cdr3_nt: TGTGCCAGCAGTGAAGGGACAGACCGCTATGGCTACACCTTC
j_call: TRBJ1-2; clone_size: -; d_call: -; v_call: TRBV27; cdr3_aa: CASRSGGSGSGYTF; cdr3_nt: TGTGCCAGCAGGTCGGGGGGCTCAGGCTCTGGCTACACCTTC
j_call: TRBJ2-1; clone_size: -; d_call: TRBD2; v_call: TRBV7-3; cdr3_aa: CASSPLAGVEQFF; cdr3_nt: TGTGCCAGCAGCCCGCTAGCGGGGGTTGAGCAGTTCTTC
j_call: TRBJ2-1; clone_size: once; d_call: TRBD2; v_call: TRBV4-2; cdr3_aa: CASSQVHGTSGDNEQFF; cdr3_nt: TGTGCCAGCAGCCAAGTACACGGGACTAGCGGGGACAATGAGCAGTTCTTC
j_call: TRBJ2-1; clone_size: -; d_call: -; v_call: TRBV21-1; cdr3_aa: CASRTSGRAICGEQFF; cdr3_nt: TGTGCCAGCAGGACTAGCGGGAGGGCCATATGCGGTGAGCAGTTCTTC
j_call: TRBJ2-1; clone_size: once; d_call: -; v_call: TRBV24-1; cdr3_aa: CATSDRGFSSEQFF; cdr3_nt: TGTGCCACCAGTGATCGGGGTTTTTCCAGTGAGCAGTTCTTC
j_call: TRBJ2-1; clone_size: -; d_call: -; v_call: TRBV5-4; cdr3_aa: CARVAGGPSYNEQFF; cdr3_nt: TGTGCCAGGGTGGCGGGCGGACCCTCCTACAATGAGCAGTTCTTC
j_call: TRBJ2-1; clone_size: -; d_call: -; v_call: TRBV24-1; cdr3_aa: CATSERLEAAYNEQFF; cdr3_nt: TGTGCCACCAGTGAACGGCTAGAAGCGGCCTACAATGAGCAGTTCTTC
j_call: TRBJ2-3; clone_size: -; d_call: -; v_call: TRBV3-1/TRBV3-2; cdr3_aa: CASTTGSTDTQYF; cdr3_nt: TGTGCCAGCACCACAGGGTCCACAGATACGCAGTATTTT
j_call: TRBJ1-2; clone_size: few; d_call: TRBD1; v_call: TRBV6-2/TRBV6-3; cdr3_aa: CASSTGQGAYGYTF; cdr3_nt: TGTGCCAGCAGTACGGGACAGGGGGCCTATGGCTACACCTTC
j_call: TRBJ1-5; clone_size: -; d_call: -; v_call: TRBV7-9; cdr3_aa: CASSAGSGNQPQHF; cdr3_nt: TGTGCCAGCAGCGCAGGGTCTGGCAATCAGCCCCAGCATTTT
j_call: TRBJ1-5; clone_size: -; d_call: -; v_call: TRBV28; cdr3_aa: CAPLPARHNQPQHF; cdr3_nt: TGTGCCCCCCTACCGGCCAGGCACAATCAGCCCCAGCATTTT
j_call: TRBJ2-7; clone_size: -; d_call: -; v_call: TRBV7-9; cdr3_aa: CASSLNWSKDF; cdr3_nt: TGTGCCAGCAGCTTAAATTGGAGTAAGGACTTC
j_call: TRBJ2-2; clone_size: -; d_call: TRBD2; v_call: TRBV29-1; cdr3_aa: CSDRGDRDGELFF; cdr3_nt: TGCAGCGATCGGGGGGATAGGGACGGGGAGCTGTTTTTT
j_call: TRBJ2-2; clone_size: once; d_call: TRBD1; v_call: TRBV7-6; cdr3_aa: CASSARGTATPGELFF; cdr3_nt: TGTGCCAGCAGCGCAAGGGGGACAGCCACCCCCGGGGAGCTGTTTTTT
j_call: TRBJ1-1; clone_size: -; d_call: -; v_call: TRBV25-1; cdr3_aa: CASSEYGNGNTEAFF; cdr3_nt: TGTGCCAGCAGTGAATACGGTAACGGGAACACTGAAGCTTTCTTT
j_call: TRBJ1-5; clone_size: -; d_call: TRBD1; v_call: TRBV6-2/TRBV6-3; cdr3_aa: CASSYSGTGSYSNQPQHF; cdr3_nt: TGTGCCAGCAGTTATTCCGGGACAGGCTCTTATAGCAATCAGCCCCAGCATTTT
j_call: TRBJ2-3; clone_size: -; d_call: TRBD2; v_call: TRBV6-1; cdr3_aa: CASSEGLATDTQYF; cdr3_nt: TGTGCCAGCAGTGAGGGACTAGCCACAGATACGCAGTATTTT
j_call: TRBJ2-1; clone_size: -; d_call: -; v_call: TRBV28; cdr3_aa: CASKGPGVEQFF; cdr3_nt: TGTGCCAGCAAGGGTCCGGGGGTTGAGCAGTTCTTC
j_call: TRBJ1-3; clone_size: -; d_call: TRBD1; v_call: TRBV29-1; cdr3_aa: CSVGQGAGNTIYF; cdr3_nt: TGCAGCGTGGGGCAGGGGGCTGGAAACACCATATATTTT
j_call: TRBJ2-1; clone_size: -; d_call: TRBD1; v_call: TRBV5-1; cdr3_aa: CASSLRDRTYNEQFF; cdr3_nt: TGCGCCAGCAGCTTGAGGGACAGAACCTACAATGAGCAGTTCTTC
j_call: TRBJ1-3; clone_size: -; d_call: -; v_call: TRBV29-1; cdr3_aa: CSALPDRTLSGNTIYF; cdr3_nt: TGCAGCGCCTTACCTGACAGGACCCTCTCTGGAAACACCATATATTTT
j_call: TRBJ2-3; clone_size: -; d_call: TRBD2; v_call: TRBV5-1; cdr3_aa: CASSLNSGRGGATDTQYF; cdr3_nt: TGCGCCAGCAGCTTGAATAGCGGGAGAGGGGGGGCCACAGATACGCAGTATTTT
j_call: TRBJ2-2; clone_size: -; d_call: TRBD2; v_call: TRBV4-2; cdr3_aa: CASSLGLAGAYTGELFF; cdr3_nt: TGTGCCAGCAGCTTAGGACTAGCGGGAGCATACACCGGGGAGCTGTTTTTT
j_call: TRBJ2-7; clone_size: few; d_call: TRBD2; v_call: TRBV6-5; cdr3_aa: CASSTRLGLAGEQYF; cdr3_nt: TGTGCCAGCAGTACCCGACTGGGACTAGCGGGAGAGCAGTACTTC
j_call: TRBJ2-1; clone_size: -; d_call: -; v_call: TRBV4-1; cdr3_aa: CASSQLGNEQFF; cdr3_nt: TGCGCCAGCAGCCAACTAGGAAATGAGCAGTTCTTC
j_call: TRBJ2-7; clone_size: once; d_call: TRBD2; v_call: TRBV27; cdr3_aa: CASSLTSRSYEQYF; cdr3_nt: TGTGCCAGCAGTCTGACTAGCAGATCCTACGAGCAGTACTTC
j_call: TRBJ1-2; clone_size: -; d_call: -; v_call: TRBV12-3/TRBV12-4; cdr3_aa: CASSPQANYGYTF; cdr3_nt: TGTGCCAGCAGCCCTCAGGCTAACTATGGCTACACCTTC
j_call: TRBJ2-2; clone_size: -; d_call: TRBD2; v_call: TRBV19; cdr3_aa: CASTHQREGYGELFF; cdr3_nt: TGTGCCTCCACCCACCAGCGGGAGGGCTACGGGGAGCTGTTTTTT
j_call: TRBJ1-1; clone_size: -; d_call: -; v_call: TRBV6-5; cdr3_aa: CASSYTGPRGAFF; cdr3_nt: TGTGCCAGCAGTTACACAGGGCCTAGGGGGGCTTTCTTT
j_call: TRBJ2-7; clone_size: -; d_call: TRBD2; v_call: TRBV5-5; cdr3_aa: CASSPVFGGGAYEQYF; cdr3_nt: TGTGCCAGCAGCCCTGTGTTTGGGGGGGGAGCCTACGAGCAGTACTTC
j_call: TRBJ2-3; clone_size: -; d_call: TRBD2; v_call: TRBV18; cdr3_aa: CASSPRLAGSADTQYF; cdr3_nt: TGTGCCAGCTCACCACGACTAGCGGGGAGCGCAGATACGCAGTATTTT
j_call: TRBJ1-1; clone_size: -; d_call: -; v_call: TRBV11-3; cdr3_aa: CASSFQGLGNTEAFF; cdr3_nt: TGTGCCAGCAGCTTTCAGGGCTTGGGGAACACTGAAGCTTTCTTT
j_call: TRBJ2-1; clone_size: -; d_call: TRBD2; v_call: TRBV18; cdr3_aa: CASSPTSPGRLAGGHEQFF; cdr3_nt: TGTGCCAGCTCACCTACCTCCCCGGGGAGACTAGCGGGGGGTCACGAGCAGTTCTTC
j_call: TRBJ2-2; clone_size: -; d_call: TRBD2; v_call: TRBV13; cdr3_aa: CASSFWKLGGRKNTGELFF; cdr3_nt: TGTGCCAGCAGCTTTTGGAAACTGGGCGGGAGGAAGAACACCGGGGAGCTGTTTTTT
j_call: TRBJ1-3; clone_size: -; d_call: TRBD1; v_call: TRBV4-1; cdr3_aa: CASSQGQGGGNTIYF; cdr3_nt: TGCGCCAGCAGCCAGGGACAGGGCGGTGGAAACACCATATATTTT